The following is a T cell receptor (beta chain) sequence with its context. TCRdb keeps only in-frame clones here, not all; method: immunoSEQ multiplex PCR. The sample contains 100,000 to 150,000 clones, 80% to 95% of which appear only once. This entry is derived from a study of control samples from healthy donors and cancer patients. The sequenced material came from blood. The TCR originated in a man aged 18 to 30 in good health.

CDR3: CASSVHGRGMNTEAFF. The CDR3 nucleotides are TGTGCCAGTAGTGTTCACGGGAGGGGCATGAACACTGAAGCTTTCTTT. The V gene is TRBV19, the J gene TRBJ1-1; TRBD1 might be the D (5 bases). The V end was cut by 5 bases, the J end by 0 bases, with 16 bases between. Germline CDR1 is LNHDA and CDR2 is SQIVND (reference sequence). The CDR3 extends over 16 amino acids.